These 2 T cell receptor beta chains share one sample of origin, sequenced in a study of OX40 agonist ivuxolimab in advanced cancers. TCRdb's copy holds only in-frame clones and misses some; the assay was immunoSEQ multiplex PCR. Seen here are about 36,000 clones, around 89% observed once, and the top ten hold about 13%. The sequences come from CD4+ or CD8+ T cells sorted from blood, collected in a trial of the OX40 agonist ivuxolimab. These TCRs come from an adult with an advanced solid tumor such as melanoma, head and neck, liver or kidney cancer.

The genes are TRBV19 and TRBJ1-3, with D tentatively TRBD1 (6 bases). V was cut by 2 bases and J by 4 bases, with 12 bases left in between. The CDR3 is 15 amino acids. Germline values: CDR1 LNHDA, CDR2 SQIVND (reference sequence). CDR3 protein: CASSILGAIGNTIYF. For the CDR3, the DNA is TGTGCCAGTAGTATATTGGGGGCAATCGGAAACACCATATATTTT.

V and J are TRBV9 and TRBJ2-2; 7 bases line up with TRBD2. The CDR3 extends over 17 amino acids. V was pared by 5 bases and J by 0 bases, with 10 bases of the junction left unmatched. The germline V gene has CDR1 SGDLS and CDR2 YYNGEE. CDR3 loop: CASSPRDYYANTGELFF. CDR3 DNA sequence: TGTGCCAGCAGTCCTCGGGACTACTACGCGAACACCGGGGAGCTGTTTTTT.